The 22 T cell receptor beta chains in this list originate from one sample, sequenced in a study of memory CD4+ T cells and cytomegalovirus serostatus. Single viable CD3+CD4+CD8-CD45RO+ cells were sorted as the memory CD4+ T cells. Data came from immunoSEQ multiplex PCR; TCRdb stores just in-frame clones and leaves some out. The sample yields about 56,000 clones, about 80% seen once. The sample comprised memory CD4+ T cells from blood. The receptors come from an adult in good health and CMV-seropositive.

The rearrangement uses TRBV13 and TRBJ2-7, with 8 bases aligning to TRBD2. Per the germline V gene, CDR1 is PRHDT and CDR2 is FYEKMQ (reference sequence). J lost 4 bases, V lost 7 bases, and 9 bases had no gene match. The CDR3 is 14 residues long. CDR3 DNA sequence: TGTGCCAGCACCCGACGGCGGGAGGCGTACGAGCAGTACTTC. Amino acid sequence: CASTRRREAYEQYF.

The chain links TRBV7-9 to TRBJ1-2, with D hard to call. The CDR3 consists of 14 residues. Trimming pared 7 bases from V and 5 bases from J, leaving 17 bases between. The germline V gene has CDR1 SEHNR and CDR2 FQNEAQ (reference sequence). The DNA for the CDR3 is TGTGCCAGCACCCCCGTGGGGAGCCCATATGGCTACACCTTC. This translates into CASTPVGSPYGYTF.

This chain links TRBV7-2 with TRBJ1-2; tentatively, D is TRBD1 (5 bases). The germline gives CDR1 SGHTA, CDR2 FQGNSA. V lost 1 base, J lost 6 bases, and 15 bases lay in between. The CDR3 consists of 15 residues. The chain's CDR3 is CASSLESGARDGYTF. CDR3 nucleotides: TGTGCCAGCAGCTTAGAGTCCGGGGCACGCGATGGCTACACCTTC.

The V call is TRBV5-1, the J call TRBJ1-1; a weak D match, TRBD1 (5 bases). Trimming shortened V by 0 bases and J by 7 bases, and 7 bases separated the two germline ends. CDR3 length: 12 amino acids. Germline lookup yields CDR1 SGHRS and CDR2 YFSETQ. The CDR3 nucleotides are TGCGCCAGCAGCTTGGAAGGGGTTGAAGCTTTCTTT. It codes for CASSLEGVEAFF.

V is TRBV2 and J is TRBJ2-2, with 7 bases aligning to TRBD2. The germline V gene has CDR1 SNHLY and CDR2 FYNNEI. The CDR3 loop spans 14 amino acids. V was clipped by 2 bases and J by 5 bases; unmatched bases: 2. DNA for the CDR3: TGTGCCAGCAGTGAATCCGGGAGGACCGGGGAGCTGTTTTTT. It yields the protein CASSESGRTGELFF.

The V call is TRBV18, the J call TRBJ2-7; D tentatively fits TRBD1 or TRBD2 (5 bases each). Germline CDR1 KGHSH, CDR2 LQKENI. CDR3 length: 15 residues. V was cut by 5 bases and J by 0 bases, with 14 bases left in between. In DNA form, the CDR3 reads TGTGCCAGCTCAGCCCGGGGCCCTAGCTCCTACGAGCAGTACTTC. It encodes CASSARGPSSYEQYF.

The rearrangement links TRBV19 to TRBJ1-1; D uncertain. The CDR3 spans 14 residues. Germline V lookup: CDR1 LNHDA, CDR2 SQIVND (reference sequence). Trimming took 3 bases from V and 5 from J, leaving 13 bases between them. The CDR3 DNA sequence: TGTGCCAGTAGTATCTCATCTGGGTTTACTGAAGCTTTCTTT. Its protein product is CASSISSGFTEAFF.

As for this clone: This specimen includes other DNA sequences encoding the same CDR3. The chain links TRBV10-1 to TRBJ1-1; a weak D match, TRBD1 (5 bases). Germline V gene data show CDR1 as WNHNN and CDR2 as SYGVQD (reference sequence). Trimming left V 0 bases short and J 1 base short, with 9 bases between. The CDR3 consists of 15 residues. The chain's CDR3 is CASSESGRANTEAFF. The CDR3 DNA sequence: TGCGCCAGCAGTGAGTCGGGCAGGGCGAACACTGAAGCTTTCTTT.

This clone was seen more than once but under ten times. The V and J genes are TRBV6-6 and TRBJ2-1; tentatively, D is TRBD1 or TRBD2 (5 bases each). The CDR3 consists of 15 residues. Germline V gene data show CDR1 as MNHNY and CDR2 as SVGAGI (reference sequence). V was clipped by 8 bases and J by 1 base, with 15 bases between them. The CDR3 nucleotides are TGTGCCAGCGGGATGGGGGAGTTTTCCTACAATGAGCAGTTCTTC. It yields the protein CASGMGEFSYNEQFF.

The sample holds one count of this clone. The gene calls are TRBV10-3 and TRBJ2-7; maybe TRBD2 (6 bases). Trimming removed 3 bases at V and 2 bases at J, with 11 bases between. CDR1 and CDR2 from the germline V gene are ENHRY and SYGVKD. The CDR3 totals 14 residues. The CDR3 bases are TGTGCCATCAGTGATACGGAGCGGGCCTACGAGCAGTACTTC. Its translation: CAISDTERAYEQYF.

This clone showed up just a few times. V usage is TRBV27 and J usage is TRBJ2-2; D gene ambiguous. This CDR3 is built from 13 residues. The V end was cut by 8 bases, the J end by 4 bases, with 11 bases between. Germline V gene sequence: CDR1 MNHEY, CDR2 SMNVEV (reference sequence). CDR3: CASLGDFTGELFF. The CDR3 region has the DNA TGTGCCAGCCTTGGGGATTTCACCGGGGAGCTGTTTTTT.

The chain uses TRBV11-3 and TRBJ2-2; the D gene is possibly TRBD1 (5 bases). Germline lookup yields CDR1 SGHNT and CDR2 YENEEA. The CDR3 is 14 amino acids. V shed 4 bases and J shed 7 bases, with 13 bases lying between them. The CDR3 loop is CASSSSRVDGELFF. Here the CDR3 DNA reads TGTGCCAGCAGCTCCTCCAGGGTTGACGGGGAGCTGTTTTTT.

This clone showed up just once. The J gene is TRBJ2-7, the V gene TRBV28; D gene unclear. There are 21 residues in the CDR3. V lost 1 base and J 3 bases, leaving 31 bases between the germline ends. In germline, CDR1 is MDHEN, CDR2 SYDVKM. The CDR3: CASSLSRTRSTSRRFNYEQYF. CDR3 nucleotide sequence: TGTGCCAGCAGTTTATCCCGTACCCGATCCACTTCGAGGAGATTCAACTACGAGCAGTACTTC. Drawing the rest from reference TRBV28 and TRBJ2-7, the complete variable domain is DVKVTQSSRYLVKRTGEKVFLECVQDMDHENMFWYRQDPGLGLRLIYFSYDVKMKEKGDIPEGYSVSREKKERFSLILESASTNQTSMYLCASSLSRTRSTSRRFNYEQYFGPGTRLTVT.

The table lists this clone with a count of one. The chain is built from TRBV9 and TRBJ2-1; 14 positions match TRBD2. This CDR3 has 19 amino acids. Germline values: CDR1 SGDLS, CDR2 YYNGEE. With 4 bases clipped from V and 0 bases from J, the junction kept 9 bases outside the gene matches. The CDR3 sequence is CASSTDPGLAGASYNEQFF. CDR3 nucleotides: TGTGCCAGCAGCACAGACCCGGGACTAGCGGGAGCCTCCTACAATGAGCAGTTCTTC.

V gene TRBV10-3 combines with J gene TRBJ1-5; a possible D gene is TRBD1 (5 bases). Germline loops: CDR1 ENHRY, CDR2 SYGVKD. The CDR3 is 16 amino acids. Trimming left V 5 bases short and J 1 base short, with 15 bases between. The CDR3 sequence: CAISSGGGNSNQPQHF. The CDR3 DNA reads TGTGCCATCAGTTCCGGCGGGGGGAACAGCAATCAGCCCCAGCATTTT.

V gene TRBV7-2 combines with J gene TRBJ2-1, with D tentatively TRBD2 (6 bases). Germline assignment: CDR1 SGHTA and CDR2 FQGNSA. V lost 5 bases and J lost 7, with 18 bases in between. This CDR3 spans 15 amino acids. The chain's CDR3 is CASSIWSTSENEQFF. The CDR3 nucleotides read TGTGCCAGCAGCATTTGGTCGACTAGTGAGAATGAGCAGTTCTTC.

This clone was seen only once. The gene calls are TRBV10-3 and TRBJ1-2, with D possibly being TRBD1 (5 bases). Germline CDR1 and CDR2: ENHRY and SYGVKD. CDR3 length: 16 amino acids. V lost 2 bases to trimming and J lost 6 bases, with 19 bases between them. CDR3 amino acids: CAISESSRQGFDGYTF. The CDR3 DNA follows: TGTGCCATCAGTGAGAGCTCTAGGCAGGGTTTTGATGGCTACACCTTC.

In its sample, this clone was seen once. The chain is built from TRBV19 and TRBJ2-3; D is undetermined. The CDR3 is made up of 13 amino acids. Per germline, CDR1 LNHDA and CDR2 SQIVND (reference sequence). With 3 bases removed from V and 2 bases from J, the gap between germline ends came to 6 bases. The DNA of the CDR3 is TGTGCCAGTAGTATCCTGATCACAGATACGCAGTATTTT. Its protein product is CASSILITDTQYF.

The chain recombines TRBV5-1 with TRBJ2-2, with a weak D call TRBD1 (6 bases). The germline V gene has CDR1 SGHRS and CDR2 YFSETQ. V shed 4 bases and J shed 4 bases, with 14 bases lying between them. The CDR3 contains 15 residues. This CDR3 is CASSVENRATGELFF. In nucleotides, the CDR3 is TGCGCCAGCAGCGTGGAAAACAGGGCCACCGGGGAGCTGTTTTTT.

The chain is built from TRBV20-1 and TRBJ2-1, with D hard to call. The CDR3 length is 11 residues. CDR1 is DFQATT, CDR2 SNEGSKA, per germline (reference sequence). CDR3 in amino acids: CRVDSYNEQFF. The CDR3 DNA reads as TGCAGGGTAGACTCCTACAATGAGCAGTTCTTC.

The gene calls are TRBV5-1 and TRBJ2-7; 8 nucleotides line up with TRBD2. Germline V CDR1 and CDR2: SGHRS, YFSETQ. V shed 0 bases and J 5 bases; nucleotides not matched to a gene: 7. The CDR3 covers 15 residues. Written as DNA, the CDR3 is TGCGCCAGCAGCTTGGGGGGGACTAGGGGCCACGAGCAGTACTTC. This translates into CASSLGGTRGHEQYF.

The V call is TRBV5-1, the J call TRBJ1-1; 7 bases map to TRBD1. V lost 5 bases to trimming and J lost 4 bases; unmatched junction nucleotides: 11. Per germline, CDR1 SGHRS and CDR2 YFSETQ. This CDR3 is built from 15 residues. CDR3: CASRTGHFGGTEAFF. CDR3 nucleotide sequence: TGCGCCAGCAGGACAGGGCACTTCGGAGGCACTGAAGCTTTCTTT.